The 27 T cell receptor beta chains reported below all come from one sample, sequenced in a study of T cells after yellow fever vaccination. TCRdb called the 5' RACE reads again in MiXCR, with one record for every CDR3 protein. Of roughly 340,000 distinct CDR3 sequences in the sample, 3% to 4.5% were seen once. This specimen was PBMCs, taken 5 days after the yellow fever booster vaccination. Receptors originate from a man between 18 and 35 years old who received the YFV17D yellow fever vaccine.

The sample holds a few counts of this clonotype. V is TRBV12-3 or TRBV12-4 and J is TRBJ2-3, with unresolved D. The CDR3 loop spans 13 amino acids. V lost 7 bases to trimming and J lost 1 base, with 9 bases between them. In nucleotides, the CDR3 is TGTGCCAGCAACCGACAACGCACAGATACGCAGTATTTT. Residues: CASNRQRTDTQYF.

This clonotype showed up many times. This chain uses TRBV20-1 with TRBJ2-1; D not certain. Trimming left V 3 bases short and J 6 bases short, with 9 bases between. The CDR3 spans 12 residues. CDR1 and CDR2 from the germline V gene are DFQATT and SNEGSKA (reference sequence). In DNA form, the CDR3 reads TGCAGTGCTAGGAGTGATTCCAATGAGCAGTTCTTC. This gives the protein CSARSDSNEQFF.

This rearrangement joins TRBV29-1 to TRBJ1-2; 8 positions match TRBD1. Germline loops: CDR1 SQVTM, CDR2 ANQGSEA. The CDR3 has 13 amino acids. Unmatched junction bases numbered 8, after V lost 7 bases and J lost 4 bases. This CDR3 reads CSARPGGGYGYTF. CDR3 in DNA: TGCAGCGCCCGCCCAGGGGGCGGCTATGGCTACACCTTC. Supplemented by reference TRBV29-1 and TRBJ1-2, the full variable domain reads SAVISQKPSRDICQRGTSLTIQCQVDSQVTMMFWYRQQPGQSLTLIATANQGSEATYESGFVIDKFPISRPNLTFSTLTVSNMSPEDSSIYLCSARPGGGYGYTFGSGTRLTVV.

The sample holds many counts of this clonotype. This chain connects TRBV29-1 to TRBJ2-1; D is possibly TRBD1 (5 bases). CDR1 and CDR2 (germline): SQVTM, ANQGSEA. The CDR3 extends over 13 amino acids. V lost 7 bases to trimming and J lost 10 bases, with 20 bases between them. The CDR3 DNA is TGCAGCGGTCAAGCAGGGTTTACAAGGGAGCAGTTCTTC. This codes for CSGQAGFTREQFF.

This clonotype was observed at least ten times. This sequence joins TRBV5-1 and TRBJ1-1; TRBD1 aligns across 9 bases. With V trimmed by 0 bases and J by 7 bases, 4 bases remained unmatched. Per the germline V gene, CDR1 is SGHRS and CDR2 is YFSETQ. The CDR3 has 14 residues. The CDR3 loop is CASSLGQGEVEAFF. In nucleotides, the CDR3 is TGCGCCAGCAGCTTGGGACAGGGGGAGGTTGAAGCTTTCTTT. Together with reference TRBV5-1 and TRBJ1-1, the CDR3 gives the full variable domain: KAGVTQTPRYLIKTRGQQVTLSCSPISGHRSVSWYQQTPGQGLQFLFEYFSETQRNKGNFPGRFSGRQFSNSRSEMNVSTLELGDSALYLCASSLGQGEVEAFFGQGTRLTVV.

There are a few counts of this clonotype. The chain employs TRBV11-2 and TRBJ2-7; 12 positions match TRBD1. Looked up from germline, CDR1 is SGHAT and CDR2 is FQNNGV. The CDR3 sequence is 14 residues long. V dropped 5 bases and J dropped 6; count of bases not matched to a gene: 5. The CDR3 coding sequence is TGTGCCAGCAGCCCTCGGGACAGGGGGCTCGAGCAGTACTTC. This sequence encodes CASSPRDRGLEQYF. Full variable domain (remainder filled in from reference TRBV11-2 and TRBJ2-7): EAGVAQSPRYKIIEKRQSVAFWCNPISGHATLYWYQQILGQGPKLLIQFQNNGVVDDSQLPKDRFSAERLKGVDSTLKIQPAKLEDSAVYLCASSPRDRGLEQYFGPGTRLTVT.

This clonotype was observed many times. The CDR3 protein is CASSVDSAYGYTF. In DNA form, the CDR3 reads TGTGCCAGCAGCGTAGATAGCGCCTATGGCTACACCTTC. The rearrangement joins TRBV9 to TRBJ1-2; D unresolved. V lost 0 bases and J lost 4, with 7 bases in between. This CDR3 has 13 amino acids. Per the germline V gene, CDR1 is SGDLS and CDR2 is YYNGEE.

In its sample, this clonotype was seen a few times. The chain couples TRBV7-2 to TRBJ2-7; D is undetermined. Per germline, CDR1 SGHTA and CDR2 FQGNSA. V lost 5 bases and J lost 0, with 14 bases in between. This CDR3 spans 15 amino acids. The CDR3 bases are TGTGCCAGCAGCCTGCTTGGGGTACTCTCCTACGAGCAGTACTTC. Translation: CASSLLGVLSYEQYF.

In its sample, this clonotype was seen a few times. CDR3 coding DNA: TGCAGTGCTAGAGCGGACAGGATGAACACTGAAGCTTTCTTT. As protein: CSARADRMNTEAFF. V and J are TRBV20-1 and TRBJ1-1; TRBD1 matches at 7 bases. This CDR3 region has 14 residues. The J segment lost 0 bases and the V segment lost 1 base, leaving 2 bases of the junction unmatched. CDR1 DFQATT and CDR2 SNEGSKA come from the germline V gene (reference sequence).

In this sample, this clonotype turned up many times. CDR3 in amino acids: CASSRTGSHYGYTF. The CDR3 DNA is TGTGCCAGCAGCCGGACAGGGTCTCACTATGGCTACACCTTC. The gene calls are TRBV6-5 and TRBJ1-2, with 8 bases fitting TRBD1. CDR1 MNHEY and CDR2 SVGAGI come from the germline V gene. The CDR3 contains 14 residues. V shed 6 bases and J 3 bases; nucleotides not matched to a gene: 6.

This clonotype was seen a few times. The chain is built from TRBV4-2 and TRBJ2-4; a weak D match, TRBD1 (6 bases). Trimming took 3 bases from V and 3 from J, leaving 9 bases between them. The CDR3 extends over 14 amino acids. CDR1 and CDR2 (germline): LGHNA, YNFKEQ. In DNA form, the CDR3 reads TGTGCCAGCAGCCACCTAGGGGGCAAAAACATTCAGTACTTC. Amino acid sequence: CASSHLGGKNIQYF.

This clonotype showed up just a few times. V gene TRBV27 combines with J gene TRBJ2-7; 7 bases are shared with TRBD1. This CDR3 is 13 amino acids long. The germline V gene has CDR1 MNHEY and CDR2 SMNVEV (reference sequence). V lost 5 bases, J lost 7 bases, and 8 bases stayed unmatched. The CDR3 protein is CASSIMTGMEQYV. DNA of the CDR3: TGTGCCAGCAGTATTATGACAGGGATGGAGCAGTACGTC.

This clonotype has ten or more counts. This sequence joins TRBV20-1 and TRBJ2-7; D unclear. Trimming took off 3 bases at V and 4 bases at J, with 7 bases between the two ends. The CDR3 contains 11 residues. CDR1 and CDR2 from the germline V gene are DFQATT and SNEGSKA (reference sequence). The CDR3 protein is CSASSRYEQYV. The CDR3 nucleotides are TGCAGTGCTAGCAGTCGATACGAGCAGTACGTC.

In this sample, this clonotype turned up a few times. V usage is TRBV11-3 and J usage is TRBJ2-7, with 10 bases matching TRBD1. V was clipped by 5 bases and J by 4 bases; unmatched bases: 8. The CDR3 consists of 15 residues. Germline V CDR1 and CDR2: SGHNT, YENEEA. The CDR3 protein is CASSPQTGGGYEQYF. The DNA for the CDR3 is TGTGCCAGCAGCCCACAGACAGGGGGCGGTTACGAGCAGTACTTC.

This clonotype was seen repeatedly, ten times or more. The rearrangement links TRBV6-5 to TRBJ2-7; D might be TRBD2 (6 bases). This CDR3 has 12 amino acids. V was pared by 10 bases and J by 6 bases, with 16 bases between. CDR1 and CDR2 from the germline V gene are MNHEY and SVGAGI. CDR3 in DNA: TGTGCCACCAGGACTAATTCGGTCGAGCAGTACTTC. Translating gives CATRTNSVEQYF.

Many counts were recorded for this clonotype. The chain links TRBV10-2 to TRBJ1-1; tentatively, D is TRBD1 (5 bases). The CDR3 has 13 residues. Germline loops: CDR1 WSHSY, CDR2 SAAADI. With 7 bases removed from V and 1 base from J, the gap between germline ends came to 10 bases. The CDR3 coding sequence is TGCGCCAGCATTCTCGGGGGGAACACTGAAGCTTTCTTT. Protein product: CASILGGNTEAFF.

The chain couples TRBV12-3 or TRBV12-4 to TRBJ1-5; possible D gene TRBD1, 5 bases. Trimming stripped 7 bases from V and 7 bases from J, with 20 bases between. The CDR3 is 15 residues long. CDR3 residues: CASTPDTRVGQPQHF. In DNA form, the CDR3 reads TGTGCCAGCACCCCGGACACCCGAGTCGGACAGCCCCAGCATTTT.

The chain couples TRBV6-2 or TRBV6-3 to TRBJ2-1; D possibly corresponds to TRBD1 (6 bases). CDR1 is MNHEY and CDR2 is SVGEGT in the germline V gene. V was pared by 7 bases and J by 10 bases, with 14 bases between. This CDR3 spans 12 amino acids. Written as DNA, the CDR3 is TGTGCCAGCACGCAGGGGCTGGGGGAGCAGTTCTTC. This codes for CASTQGLGEQFF.

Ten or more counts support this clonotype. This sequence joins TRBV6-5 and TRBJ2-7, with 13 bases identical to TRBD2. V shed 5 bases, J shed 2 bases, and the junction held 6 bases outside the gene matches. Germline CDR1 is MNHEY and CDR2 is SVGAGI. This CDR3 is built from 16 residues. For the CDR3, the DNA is TGTGCCAGCAGTCGGGCCGGGACTAGCGGGGCCTACGAGCAGTACGTC. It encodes CASSRAGTSGAYEQYV.

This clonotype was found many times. CDR3 in amino acids: CASSQVHSGGYVEQFF. As DNA, the CDR3 is TGTGCCAGCAGCCAAGTCCATAGCGGGGGGTATGTTGAGCAGTTCTTC. The chain has TRBV4-2 and TRBJ2-1, with TRBD2 matching 10 bases. Germline loops: CDR1 LGHNA, CDR2 YNFKEQ. The CDR3 has 16 amino acids. J lost 9 bases, V lost 1 base, and 9 bases had no gene match.

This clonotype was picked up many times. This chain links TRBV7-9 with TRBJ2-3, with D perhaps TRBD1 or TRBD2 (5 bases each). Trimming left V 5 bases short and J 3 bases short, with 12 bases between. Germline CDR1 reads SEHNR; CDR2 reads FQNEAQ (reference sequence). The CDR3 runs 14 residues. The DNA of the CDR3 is TGTGCCAGCAGCCCTGGGACGCGGACAGATACGCAGTATTTT. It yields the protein CASSPGTRTDTQYF.

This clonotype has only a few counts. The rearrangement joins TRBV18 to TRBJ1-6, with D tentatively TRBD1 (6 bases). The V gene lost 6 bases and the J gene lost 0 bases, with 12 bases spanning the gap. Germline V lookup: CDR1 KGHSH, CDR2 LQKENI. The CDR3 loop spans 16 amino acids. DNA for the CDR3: TGTGCCAGCTCGTACAGGGCCGTCTCCTATAATTCACCCCTCCACTTT. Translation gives CASSYRAVSYNSPLHF.

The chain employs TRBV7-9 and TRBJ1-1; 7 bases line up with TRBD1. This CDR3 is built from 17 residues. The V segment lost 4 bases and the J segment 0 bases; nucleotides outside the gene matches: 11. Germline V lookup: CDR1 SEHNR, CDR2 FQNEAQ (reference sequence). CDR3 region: CASSSRGGGLMNTEAFF. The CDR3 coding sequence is TGTGCCAGCAGCTCCAGGGGGGGAGGCCTTATGAACACTGAAGCTTTCTTT. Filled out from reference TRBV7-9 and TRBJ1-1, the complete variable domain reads DTGVSQNPRHKITKRGQNVTFRCDPISEHNRLYWYRQTLGQGPEFLTYFQNEAQLEKSRLLSDRFSAERPKGSFSTLEIQRTEQGDSAMYLCASSSRGGGLMNTEAFFGQGTRLTVV.

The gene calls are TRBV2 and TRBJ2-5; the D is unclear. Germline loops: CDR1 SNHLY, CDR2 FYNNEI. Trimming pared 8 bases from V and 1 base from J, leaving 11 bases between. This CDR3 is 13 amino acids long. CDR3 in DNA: TGTGCCAGCGAAAGGACCAGCCAAGAGACCCAGTACTTC. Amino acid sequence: CASERTSQETQYF.

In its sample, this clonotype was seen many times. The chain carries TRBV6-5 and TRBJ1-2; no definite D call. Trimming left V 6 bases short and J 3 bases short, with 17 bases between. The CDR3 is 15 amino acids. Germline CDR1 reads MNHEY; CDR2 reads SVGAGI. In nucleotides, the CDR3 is TGTGCCAGCAGACTCCTGGAAAAAACTCACTATGGCTACACCTTC. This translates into CASRLLEKTHYGYTF.

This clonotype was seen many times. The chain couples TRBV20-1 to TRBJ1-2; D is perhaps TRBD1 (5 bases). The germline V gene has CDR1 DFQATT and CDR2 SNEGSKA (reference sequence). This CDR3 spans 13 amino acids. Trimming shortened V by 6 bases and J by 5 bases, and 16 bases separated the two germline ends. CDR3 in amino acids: CSAPPKQEYGYTF. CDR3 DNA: TGCAGTGCCCCTCCCAAACAGGAATATGGCTACACCTTC.

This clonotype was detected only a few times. The CDR3 DNA reads TGTGCCAGCAGCTTCGGGACAGGGAATAATTCACCCCTCCACTTT. Translation gives CASSFGTGNNSPLHF. J is TRBJ1-6 and V is TRBV7-9, with 9 bases matching TRBD1. Looked up from germline, CDR1 is SEHNR and CDR2 is FQNEAQ (reference sequence). V lost 3 bases and J lost 5; bases outside the gene matches: 2. The CDR3 covers 15 residues. Full variable domain (outside the CDR3, taken from reference TRBV7-9 and TRBJ1-6): DTGVSQNPRHKITKRGQNVTFRCDPISEHNRLYWYRQTLGQGPEFLTYFQNEAQLEKSRLLSDRFSAERPKGSFSTLEIQRTEQGDSAMYLCASSFGTGNNSPLHFGNGTRLTVT.